The 17 T cell receptor beta chains below were found in one sample sequenced in a study of identifying expanded T cells in peripheral blood. Measured with immunoSEQ multiplex PCR; TCRdb has only the in-frame clones, and not every one. The sample shows 90,000 or so clones, 70% to 90% of them seen only once. What was sequenced was blood. The receptors shown here come from a person aged 18 to 70 in good health.

This chain joins TRBV7-2 and TRBJ2-5; 10 nucleotides line up with TRBD2. The CDR3 is 14 residues long. J was trimmed by 3 bases and V by 4 bases; bases with no gene match: 2. Germline V gene lookup returns CDR1 SGHTA and CDR2 FQGNSA. CDR3 nucleotides: TGTGCCAGCAGCTCTAGCGGGGGAAAAGAGACCCAGTACTTC. Its protein product is CASSSSGGKETQYF.

The rearrangement links TRBV5-5 to TRBJ2-7; D may be TRBD1 (6 bases). The CDR3 has 12 residues. V lost 4 bases and J 4 bases, leaving 9 bases between the germline ends. Germline CDR1 and CDR2: SGHKS and YYEKEE (reference sequence). CDR3 region: CASSPRGYEQYF. CDR3 nucleotide sequence: TGTGCCAGCAGCCCAAGGGGGTACGAGCAGTACTTC.

This rearrangement joins TRBV5-1 to TRBJ2-3; TRBD2 matches 7 bases. V lost 1 base to trimming and J lost 3 bases; unmatched junction nucleotides: 5. Germline V lookup: CDR1 SGHRS, CDR2 YFSETQ. The CDR3 is 15 residues long. The CDR3 sequence is CASSLRTSPTDTQYF. In DNA form, the CDR3 reads TGCGCCAGCAGCTTGAGGACTAGTCCGACAGATACGCAGTATTTT.

This clone was counted a single time. The gene calls are TRBV2 and TRBJ2-2; the match to TRBD2 covers 7 bases. Germline-derived CDR1 and CDR2 are SNHLY and FYNNEI. J was trimmed by 4 bases and V by 7 bases; bases with no gene match: 6. The CDR3 totals 14 residues. CDR3 nucleotides: TGTGCCAGCATGGGAGGGCTTACCACCGGGGAGCTGTTTTTT. It yields the protein CASMGGLTTGELFF.

This CDR3 reads CASSFSTDTQYF. The CDR3 DNA follows: TGTGCCAGCAGCTTTAGCACAGATACGCAGTATTTT. This chain uses TRBV7-6 with TRBJ2-3, with D uncertain. This CDR3 comprises 12 residues. In germline, CDR1 is SGHVS, CDR2 FNYEAQ. Between the trimmed V and J ends, which lost 3 bases and 0 bases, there was a span of 1 base.

This clone showed up just once. The CDR3 bases are TGTGCCAGTAGGACTCTTGGGAATCCTAATGAAAAACTGTTTTTT. Protein sequence: CASRTLGNPNEKLFF. The chain joins TRBV19 to TRBJ1-4; D gene uncertain. This CDR3 spans 15 amino acids. V was shortened by 6 bases and J by 3 bases, with 14 bases between the two germline ends. Germline V lookup: CDR1 LNHDA, CDR2 SQIVND (reference sequence).

This chain uses TRBV19 with TRBJ2-7; tentatively, D is TRBD1 or TRBD2 (5 bases each). This CDR3 is built from 15 residues. Trimming removed 5 bases at V and 2 bases at J, with 16 bases between. The V gene's germline CDR1 is LNHDA and CDR2 SQIVND (reference sequence). The CDR3 DNA reads TGTGCCAGTAGTCCTAGGGGACGTTTGGCCTACGAGCAGTACTTC. Translation gives CASSPRGRLAYEQYF. The full variable domain, its missing parts supplied by reference TRBV19 and TRBJ2-7, is DGGITQSPKYLFRKEGQNVTLSCEQNLNHDAMYWYRQDPGQGLRLIYYSQIVNDFQKGDIAEGYSVSREKKESFPLTVTSAQKNPTAFYLCASSPRGRLAYEQYFGPGTRLTVT.

This sequence joins TRBV4-3 and TRBJ1-2; D might be TRBD1 (5 bases). Germline CDR1 is LGHNA and CDR2 is YSLEER. The CDR3 is made up of 15 amino acids. V was clipped by 1 base and J by 4 bases, with 13 bases between them. The CDR3, as DNA: TGCGCCAGCAGCCAAGTCGGGGGGGACGGCTATGGCTACACCTTC. Its protein is CASSQVGGDGYGYTF.

This clone has a single count. This chain uses TRBV7-8 with TRBJ1-2; TRBD1 aligns across 7 bases. The trim removed 4 bases at V and 3 bases at J, leaving 2 bases unmatched. The CDR3 extends over 13 amino acids. Germline CDR1 reads SGHVS; CDR2 reads FQNEAQ. DNA of the CDR3: TGTGCCAGCAGCTATGGACAGGACTATGGCTACACCTTC. Translation: CASSYGQDYGYTF.

The chain links TRBV7-8 to TRBJ2-6, with a weak D call TRBD2 (5 bases). Germline V lookup: CDR1 SGHVS, CDR2 FQNEAQ. The CDR3 sequence is 15 residues long. Trimming cost V 7 bases and J 1 base, with 11 bases left between them. The CDR3 bases are TGTGCCAGCACCCATAGGAGGTCTGGGGCCAACGTCCTGACTTTC. This sequence encodes CASTHRRSGANVLTF.

This clone was counted once. The chain links TRBV7-2 to TRBJ2-1; perhaps TRBD1 as D (6 bases). V lost 3 bases to trimming and J lost 1 base, with 7 bases between them. Germline V gene sequence: CDR1 SGHTA, CDR2 FQGNSA. This CDR3 spans 14 amino acids. The CDR3 DNA is TGTGCCAGCAGCTTTGACAGGTCCTACAATGAGCAGTTCTTC. Protein product: CASSFDRSYNEQFF. Combining the CDR3 with reference TRBV7-2 and TRBJ2-1 gives the whole variable domain GAGVSQSPSNKVTEKGKDVELRCDPISGHTALYWYRQSLGQGLEFLIYFQGNSAPDKSGLPSDRFSAERTGGSVSTLTIQRTQQEDSAVYLCASSFDRSYNEQFFGPGTRLTVL.

The chain combines TRBV10-3 with TRBJ1-4; 7 nucleotides agree with TRBD1. From germline, CDR1 is ENHRY and CDR2 SYGVKD. The junction had 10 bases not matched to a gene; V was cut back by 10 bases and J by 5 bases. The CDR3 runs to 14 residues. CDR3 in amino acids: CATRGQGENEKLFF. The DNA for the CDR3 is TGTGCCACAAGAGGTCAGGGGGAAAATGAAAAACTGTTTTTT.

The chain joins TRBV5-1 to TRBJ2-7; D unclear. V was cut by 4 bases and J by 10 bases, with 21 bases left in between. The CDR3 has 14 residues. The germline gives CDR1 SGHRS, CDR2 YFSETQ. Here the CDR3 reads CASSPRATSTEQYF. DNA for the CDR3: TGCGCCAGCAGCCCACGGGCCACCTCTACGGAACAGTACTTC.

The chain combines TRBV28 with TRBJ2-7; 7 nucleotides align to TRBD2. The ends lost 5 bases at V and 5 bases at J; junction bases unmatched: 9. This CDR3 region has 14 residues. Looked up from germline, CDR1 is MDHEN and CDR2 is SYDVKM. CDR3 residues: CASSPPRGVNEQYF. The CDR3 DNA sequence: TGTGCCAGCAGTCCCCCCCGGGGGGTCAACGAGCAGTACTTC.

The chain has TRBV4-3 and TRBJ1-2; D possibly corresponds to TRBD1 (5 bases). The CDR3 is 13 residues long. V was pared by 0 bases and J by 9 bases, with 11 bases between. Germline CDR1 and CDR2: LGHNA and YSLEER. The CDR3 here is CASSQEGQGSYTF. The CDR3 DNA sequence: TGCGCCAGCAGCCAAGAAGGGCAGGGAAGCTACACCTTC.

The J gene is TRBJ1-5, the V gene TRBV19; the D is unclear. V lost 6 bases and J 0 bases, leaving 9 bases between the germline ends. Germline loops: CDR1 LNHDA, CDR2 SQIVND (reference sequence). The CDR3 covers 14 residues. The CDR3 is CASRDANSNQPQHF. DNA of the CDR3: TGTGCCAGTAGGGACGCAAATAGCAATCAGCCCCAGCATTTT.

V usage is TRBV5-4 and J usage is TRBJ2-2; no clear D gene. Germline V gives CDR1 SGHNT, CDR2 YYREEE (reference sequence). CDR3 size: 11 residues. Trimming left V 2 bases short and J 8 bases short, with 4 bases between. CDR3 in amino acids: CASSFGGELFF. The CDR3 region has the DNA TGTGCCAGCAGCTTCGGAGGGGAGCTGTTTTTT.